Listed below are T cell receptor beta chains from one sample, sequenced in a study of cytomegalovirus exposure and HLA in healthy donors. TCRdb keeps only in-frame clones here, not all; method: immunoSEQ multiplex PCR. The table has 84,000 or so clones, 75% to 80% seen once. Specimen: PBMCs. The source is a young man in good health and CMV-seronegative. CDR3s include the opening cysteine and the closing phenylalanine or tryptophan. A D gene is named only where the DNA matches it firmly. Size tells how often a clone was seen (once, few, many) or the class of an expanded clone, and some rows leave it out.

CDR3 length	D gene	V gene	clone size	J gene	CDR3 DNA	CDR3 protein
16	-	TRBV28	-	TRBJ1-1	TGTGCCAGCTGTTTTTGGGCAGGGTCGTCCCTGACTGAAGCTTTCTTT	CASCFWAGSSLTEAFF
17	TRBD2	TRBV7-2	-	TRBJ2-5	TGTGCCAGCAGCTTAGCGTTTAGCGGGACTTCTCAAGAGACCCAGTACTTC	CASSLAFSGTSQETQYF
15	-	TRBV25-1	-	TRBJ2-2	TGTGCCAGCAGTGCAGGGGATGGAGATACCGGGGAGCTGTTTTTT	CASSAGDGDTGELFF
12	-	TRBV7-9	-	TRBJ2-7	TGTGCCAGCAGCACGGACACCTACGAGCAGTACTTC	CASSTDTYEQYF
15	-	TRBV29-1	-	TRBJ1-2	TGCAGCGTTGAAGATAGTGGACAGCCGGCAACTGGCTACACCTTC	CSVEDSGQPATGYTF
11	TRBD1	TRBV29-1	-	TRBJ1-1	TGCAGCGCGGACAGGGGTCTTGAAGCTTTCTTT	CSADRGLEAFF
13	-	TRBV6-1	-	TRBJ2-3	TGTGCCTTCAGCGGAACAAGCACAGATACGCAGTATTTT	CAFSGTSTDTQYF
16	-	TRBV28	-	TRBJ1-5	TGTGCCAGCAGTTTTAGGACAGACTATAGCAATCAGCCCCAGCATTTT	CASSFRTDYSNQPQHF
13	-	TRBV19	few	TRBJ2-7	TGTGCCAGTAGTAATGGGGCCTCCTACGAGCAGTACTTC	CASSNGASYEQYF
17	TRBD1	TRBV5-1	few	TRBJ2-2	TGCGCCAGCAGCCCGGGACAGGGGGCTCCCTACACCGGGGAGCTGTTTTTT	CASSPGQGAPYTGELFF
18	TRBD1	TRBV5-1	-	TRBJ1-1	TGCGCCAGCAGCCTTAACCCCGGGACAGGGGAAGGGAACACTGAAGCTTTCTTT	CASSLNPGTGEGNTEAFF
13	-	TRBV2	-	TRBJ1-1	TGTGCCAGCACCGCGTGGGAGATATATGAAGCTTTCTTT	CASTAWEIYEAFF
15	TRBD2	TRBV6-4	once	TRBJ2-3	TGTGCCAGCAGTATGACTAGCGAAGGCACAGATACGCAGTATTTT	CASSMTSEGTDTQYF
16	TRBD2	TRBV19	-	TRBJ2-1	TGTGCCAGTAGTAAACTAGCGGGGGGTGAACCGAATGAGCAGTTCTTC	CASSKLAGGEPNEQFF
20	TRBD2	TRBV27	few	TRBJ2-1	TGTGCCAGCAGAAAGAGACCGGGACAGCCGGGACTAGCGTACTACAATGAGCAGTTCTTC	CASRKRPGQPGLAYYNEQFF
15	TRBD1	TRBV19	-	TRBJ2-3	TGTGCCAGTTCGAGGACAGGGGGCGCGGGAGATACGCAGTATTTT	CASSRTGGAGDTQYF
13	-	TRBV5-1	once	TRBJ1-1	TGCGCCAGCAGCGAACAACAGAACACTGAAGCTTTCTTT	CASSEQQNTEAFF
14	-	TRBV28	few	TRBJ2-5	TGTGCCAGCAGTTTATTTTCAGGCCCGCAGACCCAGTACTTC	CASSLFSGPQTQYF
13	-	TRBV9	-	TRBJ2-7	TGTGCCAGCAGCCCCCCTTTTTCGGACGAGCAGTACTTC	CASSPPFSDEQYF
17	TRBD1	TRBV7-9	-	TRBJ1-3	TGTGCCAGCAGCTTAGAGTTTGGCAGGGGGCAAGGAAGCACCATATATTTT	CASSLEFGRGQGSTIYF
13	TRBD1	TRBV2	-	TRBJ1-1	TGTGCCAGCAGGGGGGACAGTCCTGGTGAAGCTTTCTTT	CASRGDSPGEAFF
16	-	TRBV5-4	-	TRBJ2-3	TGTGCCAGCAGCTTGGACGCGGGTACCTCCACAGATACGCAGTATTTT	CASSLDAGTSTDTQYF
14	-	TRBV29-1	-	TRBJ1-1	TGCAGCGTTGAAGTTCCAGAACTGAACACTGAAGCTTTCTTT	CSVEVPELNTEAFF
15	-	TRBV18	once	TRBJ1-1	TGTGCCAGCTCACCAAATGACCCGAAAACAGGAGAAGCTTTCTTT	CASSPNDPKTGEAFF
14	-	TRBV4-1	-	TRBJ2-7	TGCGCCAGCAGCCAACTTCCGGGTAGCTACGAGCAGTACTTC	CASSQLPGSYEQYF
13	TRBD1	TRBV5-5	few	TRBJ1-1	TGTGCCAGCAGCCCCTGGACAGGGAATGAAGCTTTCTTT	CASSPWTGNEAFF
13	TRBD1	TRBV5-6	-	TRBJ1-2	TGTGCCAGCAGCTCCGGGACAGGGGATGGCTACACCTTC	CASSSGTGDGYTF
12	-	TRBV19	few	TRBJ1-1	TGTGCCAGTATAAGTGCCTCGAGAGAAGCTTTCTTT	CASISASREAFF
14	-	TRBV7-9	-	TRBJ1-4	TGTTCCAGCACCAAGACACAAGATAATGAAAAACTGTTTTTT	CSSTKTQDNEKLFF
13	-	TRBV4-1	few	TRBJ1-1	TGCGCCAGCAGCCAACTCCAGGGAAATCAAGCTTTCTTT	CASSQLQGNQAFF
15	TRBD1	TRBV9	few	TRBJ2-1	TGTGCCAGCAGCGTAGATGGACAGGGTATCAATGAGCAGTTCTTC	CASSVDGQGINEQFF
14	-	TRBV10-3	-	TRBJ1-1	TGTGCCATCAGTGAGTTTCAGACAGAAGGTGAAGCTTTCTTT	CAISEFQTEGEAFF
13	TRBD2	TRBV28	-	TRBJ2-5	TGTGCCAGCATTGGGGGGGGCCAAGAGACCCAGTACTTC	CASIGGGQETQYF
17	TRBD1	TRBV28	-	TRBJ1-1	TGTGCCAGCAGTTTAGGACGACAGGGGTCAATGAACACTGAAGCTTTCTTT	CASSLGRQGSMNTEAFF
16	-	TRBV18	-	TRBJ1-3	TGTGCCAGCTCACCCCTCCAGGACAACTCTGGAAACACCATATATTTT	CASSPLQDNSGNTIYF
14	TRBD1	TRBV19	few	TRBJ2-1	TGTGCCAGTAGTATTGGACAGGGATACAATGAGCAGTTCTTC	CASSIGQGYNEQFF
14	TRBD2	TRBV19	few	TRBJ2-2	TGTGCCAGTACGGTGCAGGGAGGGACCGGGGAGCTGTTTTTT	CASTVQGGTGELFF
13	-	TRBV30	-	TRBJ1-5	TGTGCCTGGAGTAACCAGGTTAATCAGCCCCAGCATTTT	CAWSNQVNQPQHF
12	-	TRBV29-1	-	TRBJ1-1	TGCAGCCCAGGGGAAGGGGGTACTGAAGCTTTCTTT	CSPGEGGTEAFF
13	-	TRBV2	-	TRBJ1-1	TGTGCCAGCAGTTGGCGTTCTAGTACTGAAGCTTTCTTT	CASSWRSSTEAFF
15	-	TRBV10-3	-	TRBJ2-7	TGTGCCATCAGTGATGGAGGTAGCGGTATCTACGAGCAGTACTTC	CAISDGGSGIYEQYF
15	-	TRBV7-9	-	TRBJ1-3	TGTGCCAGCAGTCACAGGTCCGTCTCTGGAAACACCATATATTTT	CASSHRSVSGNTIYF
17	-	TRBV5-1	-	TRBJ2-5	TGCGCCAGCAGCTTGGCGGACTATGCTAGGGGCCAAGAGACCCAGTACTTC	CASSLADYARGQETQYF
16	TRBD1	TRBV9	-	TRBJ2-2	TGTGCCAGCAGCACCTGGACAGGGGGGAACACCGGGGAGCTGTTTTTT	CASSTWTGGNTGELFF
13	TRBD1	TRBV12-5	few	TRBJ1-1	TGTGCTAGTGGTCTGACAGGGGGCACTGAAGCTTTCTTT	CASGLTGGTEAFF
17	TRBD2	TRBV19	-	TRBJ2-2	TGTACCAGTAGTATTCTAGCGGGGGAAAGTAGACGAGGGGAGCTGTTTTTT	CTSSILAGESRRGELFF
15	-	TRBV19	-	TRBJ2-1	TGTGCCAGTAGTATCTCCAGGGCTGACTACAATGAGCAGTTCTTC	CASSISRADYNEQFF
15	-	TRBV11-2	-	TRBJ2-7	TGTGCCAGCAGCCCGCAAGAGGGGGGGGTCTACGAGCAGTACTTC	CASSPQEGGVYEQYF
15	-	TRBV13	few	TRBJ1-2	TGTGCCAGCAGCATATCCGGGACAAGGAACTATGGCTACACCTTC	CASSISGTRNYGYTF
14	TRBD2	TRBV5-1	-	TRBJ2-7	TGCGCCAGCAGCGTTAGCGGGCGTACCTACGAGCAGTACTTC	CASSVSGRTYEQYF
17	TRBD2	TRBV7-2	-	TRBJ2-3	TGTGCCAGCAGCGACTCAAGCGGGACTCGAGGGTTATATACGCAGTATTTT	CASSDSSGTRGLYTQYF
14	TRBD2	TRBV2	once	TRBJ2-1	TGTGCCAGCAGGGCGGGGGAGGCTTCCAATGAGCAGTTCTTC	CASRAGEASNEQFF
16	TRBD2	TRBV6-6	-	TRBJ2-1	TGTGCCAGCAGTAGGGAAGGGACTAGGAACTACAATGAGCAGTTCTTC	CASSREGTRNYNEQFF